The clone carrying this T cell receptor (beta chain) was observed a handful of times. The antigen is undetermined. CDR3 length equals 14 residues. The V gene lost 0 bases and the J gene lost 4 bases, with 10 bases spanning the gap. Germline V lookup: CDR1 SGHRS, CDR2 YFSETQ. Preparation of the TCRbeta library used unique molecular identifiers. MiXCR was run by TCRdb on the PCR reads, yielding one entry per CDR3 protein. The table has 750,000 to 950,000 distinct CDR3 sequences, roughly 15% seen once. This entry comes from a study of T-cell reconstitution after alpha-beta-depleted transplantation in children. Overall study results and limits: Recipient T cells and thymic progenitors that survived gave rise to the high TCRbeta diversity observed at day 60 in some patients. T-cell numbers and diversity, one year after transplant, stemmed largely from T cells that were newly produced.

The V gene is TRBV5-1, the J gene TRBJ1-2, with D maybe TRBD1 (6 bases). The clonotype was recovered from a male patient aged 10 to 17 who had a stem cell transplant for acute lymphoblastic leukemia, so the T cells may come from the graft donor. Sequencing was performed on PBMCs, mostly from graft donor cells, taken 360 days after TCRalphabeta/CD19-depleted stem cell transplant. DNA of the CDR3: TGCGCCAGCAGCTTGGTCGACAGGACCTATGGCTACACCTTC. Translated, it gives CASSLVDRTYGYTF.